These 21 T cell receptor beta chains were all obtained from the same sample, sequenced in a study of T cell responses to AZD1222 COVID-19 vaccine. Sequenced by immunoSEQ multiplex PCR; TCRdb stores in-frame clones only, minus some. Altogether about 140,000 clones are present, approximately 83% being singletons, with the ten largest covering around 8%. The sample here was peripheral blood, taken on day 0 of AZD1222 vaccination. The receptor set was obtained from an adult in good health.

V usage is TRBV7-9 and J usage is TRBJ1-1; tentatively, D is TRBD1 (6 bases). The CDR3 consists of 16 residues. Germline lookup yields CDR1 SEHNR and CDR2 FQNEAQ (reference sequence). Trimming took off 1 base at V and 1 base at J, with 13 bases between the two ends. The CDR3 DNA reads TGTGCCAGCAGCTTAGATCCCGGACAGAGGAACACTGAAGCTTTCTTT. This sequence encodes CASSLDPGQRNTEAFF.

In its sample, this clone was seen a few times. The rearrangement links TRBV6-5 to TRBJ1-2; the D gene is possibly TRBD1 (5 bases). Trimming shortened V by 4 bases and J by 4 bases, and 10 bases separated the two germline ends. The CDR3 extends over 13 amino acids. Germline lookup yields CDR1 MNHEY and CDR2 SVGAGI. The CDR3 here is CASSSGLVYGYTF. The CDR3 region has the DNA TGTGCCAGCAGTTCAGGGTTGGTCTATGGCTACACCTTC.

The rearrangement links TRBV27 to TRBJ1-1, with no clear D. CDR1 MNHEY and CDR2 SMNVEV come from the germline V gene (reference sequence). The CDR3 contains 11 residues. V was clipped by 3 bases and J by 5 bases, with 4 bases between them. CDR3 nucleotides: TGTGCCAGCAGTTTTGGTACTGAAGCTTTCTTT. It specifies CASSFGTEAFF.

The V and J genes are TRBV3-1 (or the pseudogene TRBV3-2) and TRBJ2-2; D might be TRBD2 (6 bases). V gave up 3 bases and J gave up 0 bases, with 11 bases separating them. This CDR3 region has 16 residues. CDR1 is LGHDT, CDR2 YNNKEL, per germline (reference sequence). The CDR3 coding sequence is TGTGCCAGCAGCCACACGGGCGGGACGAACACCGGGGAGCTGTTTTTT. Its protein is CASSHTGGTNTGELFF.

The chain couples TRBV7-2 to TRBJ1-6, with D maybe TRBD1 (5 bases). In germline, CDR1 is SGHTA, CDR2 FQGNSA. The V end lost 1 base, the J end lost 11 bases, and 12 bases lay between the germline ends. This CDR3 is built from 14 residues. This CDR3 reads CASSLETVRAPLHF. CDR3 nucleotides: TGTGCCAGCAGCTTAGAGACAGTACGGGCACCCCTCCACTTT. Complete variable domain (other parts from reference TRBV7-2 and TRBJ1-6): GAGVSQSPSNKVTEKGKDVELRCDPISGHTALYWYRQSLGQGLEFLIYFQGNSAPDKSGLPSDRFSAERTGGSVSTLTIQRTQQEDSAVYLCASSLETVRAPLHFGNGTRLTVT.

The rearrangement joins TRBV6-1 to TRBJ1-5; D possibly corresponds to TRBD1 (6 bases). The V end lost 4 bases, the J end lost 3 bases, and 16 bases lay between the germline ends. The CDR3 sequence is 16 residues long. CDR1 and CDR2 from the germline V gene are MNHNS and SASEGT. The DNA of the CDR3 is TGTGCCAGCAGTGGTATTCCCAGGGGTACCAATCAGCCCCAGCATTTT. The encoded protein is CASSGIPRGTNQPQHF.

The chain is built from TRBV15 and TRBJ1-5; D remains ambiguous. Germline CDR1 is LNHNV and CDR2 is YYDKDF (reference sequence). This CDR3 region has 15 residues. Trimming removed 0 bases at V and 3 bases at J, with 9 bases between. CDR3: CATSRDSAFNQPQHF. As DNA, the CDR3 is TGTGCCACCAGCAGAGATTCAGCGTTCAATCAGCCCCAGCATTTT.

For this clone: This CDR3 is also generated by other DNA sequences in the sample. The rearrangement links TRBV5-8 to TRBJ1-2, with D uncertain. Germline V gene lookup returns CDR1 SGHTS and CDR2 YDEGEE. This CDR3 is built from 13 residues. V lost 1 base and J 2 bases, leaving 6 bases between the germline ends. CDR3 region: CASSLRANYGYTF. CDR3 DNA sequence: TGTGCCAGCAGCTTGCGGGCAAACTATGGCTACACCTTC.

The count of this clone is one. The CDR3 DNA sequence: TGTGCCAGCAGTTTACGGGGCGAGCAGTACTTC. Translated, it gives CASSLRGEQYF. The V gene is TRBV12-3 or TRBV12-4, the J gene TRBJ2-7; tentatively, D is TRBD2 (5 bases). Trimming cost V 2 bases and J 6 bases, with 5 bases left between them. The CDR3 sequence is 11 residues long.

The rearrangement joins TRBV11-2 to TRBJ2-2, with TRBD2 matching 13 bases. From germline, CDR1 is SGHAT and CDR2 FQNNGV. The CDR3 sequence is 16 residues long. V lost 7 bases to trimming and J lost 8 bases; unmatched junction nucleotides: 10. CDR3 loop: CASTRTSGGAYGELFF. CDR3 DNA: TGTGCCAGCACCCGAACTAGCGGGGGGGCCTATGGGGAGCTGTTTTTT.

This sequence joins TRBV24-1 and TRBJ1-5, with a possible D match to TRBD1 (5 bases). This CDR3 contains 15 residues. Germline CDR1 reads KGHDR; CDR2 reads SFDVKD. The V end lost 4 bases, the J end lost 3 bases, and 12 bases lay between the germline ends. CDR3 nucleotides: TGTGCCACCAGTGACCCGCGACAGCCCAATCAGCCCCAGCATTTT. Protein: CATSDPRQPNQPQHF.

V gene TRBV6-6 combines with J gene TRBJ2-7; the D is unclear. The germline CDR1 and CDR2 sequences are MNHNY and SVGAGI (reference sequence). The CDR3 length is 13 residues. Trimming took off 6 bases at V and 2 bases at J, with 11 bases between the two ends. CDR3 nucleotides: TGTGCCAGCAGCCGGTCAGCAGCCTACGAGCAGTACTTC. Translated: CASSRSAAYEQYF.

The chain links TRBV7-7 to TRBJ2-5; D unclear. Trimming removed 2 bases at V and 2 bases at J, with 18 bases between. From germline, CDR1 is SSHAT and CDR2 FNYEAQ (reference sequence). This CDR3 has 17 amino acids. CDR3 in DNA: TGTGCCAGCAGCTTAAAACTTTCACAGATACTTCAAGAGACCCAGTACTTC. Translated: CASSLKLSQILQETQYF.

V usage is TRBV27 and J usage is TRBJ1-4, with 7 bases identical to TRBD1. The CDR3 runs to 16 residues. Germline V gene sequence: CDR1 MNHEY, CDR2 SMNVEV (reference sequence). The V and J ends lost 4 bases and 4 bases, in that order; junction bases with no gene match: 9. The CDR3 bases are TGTGCCAGCAGTTCCACAGGGGTTCGAAGTAATGAAAAACTGTTTTTT. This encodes CASSSTGVRSNEKLFF.

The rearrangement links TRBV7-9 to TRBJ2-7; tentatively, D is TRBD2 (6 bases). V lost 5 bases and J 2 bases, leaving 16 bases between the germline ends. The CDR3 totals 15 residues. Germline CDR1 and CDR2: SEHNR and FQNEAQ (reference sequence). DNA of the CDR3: TGTGCCAGCAGCCCAGGTTGGGCGGGGACCTACGAGCAGTACTTC. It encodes CASSPGWAGTYEQYF.

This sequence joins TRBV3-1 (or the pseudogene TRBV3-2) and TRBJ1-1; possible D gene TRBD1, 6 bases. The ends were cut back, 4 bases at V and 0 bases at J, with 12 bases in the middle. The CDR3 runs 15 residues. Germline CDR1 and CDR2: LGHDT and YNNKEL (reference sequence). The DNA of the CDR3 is TGTGCCAGCAGCCTGGAGGGGGGGCTGAACACTGAAGCTTTCTTT. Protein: CASSLEGGLNTEAFF.

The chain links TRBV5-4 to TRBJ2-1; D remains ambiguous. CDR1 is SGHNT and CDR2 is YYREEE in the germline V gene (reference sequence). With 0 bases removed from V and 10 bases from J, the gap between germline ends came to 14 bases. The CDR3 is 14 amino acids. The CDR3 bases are TGTGCCAGCAGCTTGGAGGCCAGGCCTTCAGAGCAGTTCTTC. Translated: CASSLEARPSEQFF. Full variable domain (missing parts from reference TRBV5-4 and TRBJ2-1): ETGVTQSPTHLIKTRGQQVTLRCSSQSGHNTVSWYQQALGQGPQFIFQYYREEENGRGNFPPRFSGLQFPNYSSELNVNALELDDSALYLCASSLEARPSEQFFGPGTRLTVL.

The CDR3 DNA reads as TGTGCCAGCAGTGAATCCAGGGGTGGTATCCCCTATGGCTACACCTTC. Its translation: CASSESRGGIPYGYTF. The V gene is TRBV6-1, the J gene TRBJ1-2; possible D gene TRBD1, 6 bases. The CDR3 totals 16 residues. The V end lost 2 bases, the J end lost 4 bases, and 17 bases lay between the germline ends. Germline lookup yields CDR1 MNHNS and CDR2 SASEGT.

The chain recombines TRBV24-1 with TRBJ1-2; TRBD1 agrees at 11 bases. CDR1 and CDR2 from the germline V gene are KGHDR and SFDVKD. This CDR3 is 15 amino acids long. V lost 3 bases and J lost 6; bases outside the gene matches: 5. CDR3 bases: TGTGCCACCAGTGATCCTGGACAGGGGGCTGATGGCTACACCTTC. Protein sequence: CATSDPGQGADGYTF.

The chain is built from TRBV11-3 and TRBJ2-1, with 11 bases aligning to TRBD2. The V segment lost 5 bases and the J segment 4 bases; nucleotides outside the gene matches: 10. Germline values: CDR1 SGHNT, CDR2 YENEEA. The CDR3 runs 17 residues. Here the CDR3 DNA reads TGTGCCAGCAGCCCCGTAATAGCGGGGGGGAGATACAATGAGCAGTTCTTC. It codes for CASSPVIAGGRYNEQFF.

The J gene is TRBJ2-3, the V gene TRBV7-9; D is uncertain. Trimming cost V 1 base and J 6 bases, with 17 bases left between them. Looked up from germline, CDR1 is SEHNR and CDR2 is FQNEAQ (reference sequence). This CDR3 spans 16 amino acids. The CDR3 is CASSLVPLRLGDTQYF. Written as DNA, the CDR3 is TGTGCCAGCAGCTTAGTCCCTCTCCGGCTCGGGGATACGCAGTATTTT. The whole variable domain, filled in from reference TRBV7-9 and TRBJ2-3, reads DTGVSQNPRHKITKRGQNVTFRCDPISEHNRLYWYRQTLGQGPEFLTYFQNEAQLEKSRLLSDRFSAERPKGSFSTLEIQRTEQGDSAMYLCASSLVPLRLGDTQYFGPGTRLTVL.